This T cell receptor (beta chain) was sequenced for a study of blood T cell repertoires in COVID-19 (dated by TCRdb to about 2020). The study in broad terms: The collaborator samples originated in the United States, Italy and Spain and spanned the acute and convalescent phases of COVID-19. The material from the prospective study consisted of cDNA or gDNA derived from T cells, B-cell-depleted T cells, or PBMCs. Deeply sampled blood TCRbeta repertoires from subjects exposed to, actively infected with, or recovered from COVID-19 were included in the dataset. The repertoires were released in a freely available public database intended as a resource for research on the immune response to SARS-CoV-2. Samples came from the ongoing ImmuneRACE study (first 160 participants) plus 1,254 subjects from 6 global collaborators. The sample metadata nearly always contained a de-identified subject ID, COVID-19 status, age in years and sex. Where available, HLA class I and class II types were taken from metadata supplied by the sample provider and were not determined by assay-based typing.

For this chain, trimming is 2 bases at the V end and 4 bases at the J end, and the number of junction bases without a gene match is 4. Including cysteine and phenylalanine, the CDR3 has 14 amino acids. Kept here is only the CDR3 DNA, which spans 42 bases and is read in frame from base 1. Reading the germline V gene gives CDR1 SGHNT and CDR2 YENEEA. TCRbeta CDR3 regions were amplified from genomic DNA using the immunoSEQ Assay, a bias-controlled multiplex PCR. Turning to the authors' computational methods: The number of nucleated cells in each sample was estimated by amplification of reference gene primers within the assay. To quantify the absolute abundance of each unique TCRbeta CDR3 rearrangement, sequence reads were collapsed and filtered. For each sample, productive Simpson clonality was calculated by taking the square root of Simpson's diversity index across productive rearrangements. TCRdb provides this immuneACCESS table in a form limited to in-frame rearrangements. Some clones are lacking; in checked studies, under half of them reflect an unresolved V gene, and why the rest are absent is not known. V and J calls plus clone size are reproduced from that table; the DNA served to infer D and trimming. For this sample there are about 40,000 clones; around 87% appear just once. The ten top clones hold approximately 19% of the sample.

Collaborating institutions collected whole blood in K2EDTA tubes following their own protocols. For TCRbeta analysis, collaborators shipped samples in one of three forms: frozen whole blood, isolated PBMCs, or DNA extracted from either of those sample types. This clone was seen a single time. The target of this receptor is not known. No clone much larger than this one lies a single base away; base qualities are absent. General findings and caveats noted by the study authors: The amount of clinical and demographic metadata varied by source and participant and was provided uncurated.

The material sequenced was peripheral blood. The V gene is TRBV11-3 and the J gene is TRBJ2-5, and 7 junctional nucleotides match TRBD2. This TCR was sampled from a man over 45 in a cohort sampled during active COVID-19. The DNA is TGTGCCAGCAGCTTAAGACTAGCACCAGAGACCCAGTACTTC. This encodes CASSLRLAPETQYF.